This T cell receptor beta chain is from a study of T cell clones after liver transplantation. Study overall: Blood was drawn pre-transplant, before withdrawal, and after full or failed withdrawal.

Measured with immunoSEQ multiplex PCR; TCRdb has only the in-frame clones, and not every one. The sample consists of about 33,000 clones, around 94% of them appearing once. Germline-derived CDR1 and CDR2 are SNHLY and FYNNEI. V lost 8 bases and J lost 9; bases outside the gene matches: 4. This CDR3 contains 11 residues. Sorting of unstimulated PBMCs yielded separate CD3+CD4+ and CD3+CD8+ fractions. The sample consisted of CD8+ T cells from blood, taken 12 months after liver transplant. The sequence derives from a human patient who received a liver transplant. Some T cells here may be from the graft donor. V gene TRBV2 combines with J gene TRBJ2-1, with 7 bases lining up with TRBD2. CDR3 loop: CASFGGSEQFF. The CDR3 bases are TGTGCCAGCTTCGGGGGGTCTGAGCAGTTCTTC.